The 29 T cell receptor beta chains presented below share a single source sample, sequenced in a study of human T cells and chemical hapten exposure. In TCRdb, the RACE reads were re-called with MiXCR into one record per CDR3 protein. The data hold about 360,000 distinct CDR3 sequences, with 4.8% observed a single time. Time point specified: patch test 1, 2 weeks after DPC sensitization. Treatment in this sample: therapeutic diphenylcyclopropenone sensitization with weekly scalp DPC. The material sequenced was whole blood, taken in connection with sensitization to the hapten diphenylcyclopropenone (DPC). Receptor source: a woman between 45 and 60 years old with alopecia areata. Some clones in this sample may be carry-over from other donors' samples.

This clonotype was observed many times. This chain links TRBV14 with TRBJ1-1; no firm D call. V dropped 1 base and J dropped 5 bases, with 20 bases sitting between them. Germline CDR1 SGHDN, CDR2 FVKESK. This CDR3 contains 17 residues. CDR3 protein: CASSQAPPGSLETEAFF. As DNA, the CDR3 is TGTGCCAGCAGCCAAGCCCCACCCGGGAGTCTGGAAACTGAAGCTTTCTTT.

This clonotype was counted only a few times. The V and J genes are TRBV28 and TRBJ2-2, with D maybe TRBD2 (6 bases). V was cut by 7 bases and J by 2 bases, with 20 bases left in between. The CDR3 runs to 17 residues. Germline lookup yields CDR1 MDHEN and CDR2 SYDVKM. The CDR3 bases are TGTGCCAGCATTTCTCCCTCTGGGGGAGGAAACACCGGGGAGCTGTTTTTT. Amino acids: CASISPSGGGNTGELFF.

This clonotype was seen at least ten times. The CDR3 region has the DNA TGTGCCAGCAGCTCTATAGCGAGTGGCACAGATACGCAGTATTTT. Encoded protein: CASSSIASGTDTQYF. The V gene is TRBV7-6, the J gene TRBJ2-3; possibly TRBD2 for D (5 bases). Per germline, CDR1 SGHVS and CDR2 FNYEAQ. The CDR3 covers 15 residues. Trimming took 4 bases from V and 1 from J, leaving 12 bases between them.

The chain uses TRBV20-1 and TRBJ2-3; D is unclear. Germline CDR1 is DFQATT and CDR2 is SNEGSKA (reference sequence). V dropped 2 bases and J dropped 3 bases, with 9 bases sitting between them. The CDR3 has 13 amino acids. CDR3: CSARQAGTDTQYF. In DNA, the CDR3 is TGCAGTGCTAGACAGGCCGGAACAGATACGCAGTATTTT.

Remarks on this clonotype: It is unclear where the CDR3 begins or ends on the DNA, so no DNA is shown, and the CDR3 is as TCRdb lists it. This chain joins TRBV6-5 and TRBJ2-5; the table's D call, TRBD2, was not checked against the DNA. A total of 15 residues make up the CDR3, ends included. CDR1 and CDR2 (germline): MNHEY, SVGAGI. The CDR3 reads CASSSSGLYQETQYF.

This clonotype was seen ten or more times. The chain carries TRBV9 and TRBJ2-3, with no clear D. Trimming left V 3 bases short and J 2 bases short, with 4 bases between. Germline V gene sequence: CDR1 SGDLS, CDR2 YYNGEE. CDR3 length: 12 residues. The CDR3 DNA reads TGTGCCAGCAGCGCCTACACAGATACGCAGTATTTT. This gives the protein CASSAYTDTQYF.

The gene calls are TRBV7-2 and TRBJ2-3; a possible D gene is TRBD2 (7 bases). The CDR3 loop spans 15 amino acids. Trimming removed 6 bases from V and 2 bases from J, with 15 bases in between. Germline V gene lookup returns CDR1 SGHTA and CDR2 FQGNSA. CDR3 in DNA: TGTGCCAGCAGACTAGACCGGGGGGCCACAGATACGCAGTATTTT. Protein sequence: CASRLDRGATDTQYF.

The V gene is TRBV7-9, the J gene TRBJ2-7; D gene uncertain. Trimming stripped 3 bases from V and 1 base from J, with 7 bases between. This CDR3 has 13 residues. Germline assignment: CDR1 SEHNR and CDR2 FQNEAQ (reference sequence). CDR3 protein: CASSFENSYEQYF. The CDR3 bases are TGTGCCAGCAGCTTCGAGAATTCCTACGAGCAGTACTTC.

This clonotype was counted many times. The chain couples TRBV4-1 to TRBJ2-3; D possibly uses TRBD1 or TRBD2 (5 bases each). The V end was cut by 3 bases, the J end by 6 bases, with 19 bases between. The CDR3 is 16 amino acids. The germline V gene encodes CDR1 MGHRA and CDR2 YSYEKL. The CDR3, as DNA: TGCGCCAGCAGCCAGCCTGCTAGAGGGGCCGCCGATACGCAGTATTTT. Residues: CASSQPARGAADTQYF.

This clonotype was recorded many times. V usage is TRBV2 and J usage is TRBJ1-1; D not certain. V dropped 6 bases and J dropped 2 bases, with 10 bases sitting between them. The CDR3 is made up of 13 amino acids. Per germline, CDR1 SNHLY and CDR2 FYNNEI. The DNA for the CDR3 is TGTGCCAGCAGAATGACGGTTAACACTGAAGCTTTCTTT. This sequence encodes CASRMTVNTEAFF.

This rearrangement joins TRBV20-1 to TRBJ2-3; TRBD1 matches 8 bases. The trim removed 0 bases at V and 0 bases at J, leaving 2 bases unmatched. This CDR3 is 15 amino acids long. Germline CDR1 and CDR2: DFQATT and SNEGSKA (reference sequence). CDR3 in amino acids: CSARDTGGSTDTQYF. CDR3 nucleotide sequence: TGCAGTGCTAGAGATACAGGGGGGAGCACAGATACGCAGTATTTT.

This clonotype has more than one count but fewer than ten. The chain recombines TRBV28 with TRBJ2-1; the D is unclear. In germline, CDR1 is MDHEN, CDR2 SYDVKM. The CDR3 contains 13 residues. V lost 6 bases to trimming and J lost 6 bases, with 12 bases between them. The CDR3, as DNA: TGTGCCAGCAGCCCCGCCCGGGCCAATGAGCAGTTCTTC. This codes for CASSPARANEQFF. Variable domain in full (rest from reference TRBV28 and TRBJ2-1): DVKVTQSSRYLVKRTGEKVFLECVQDMDHENMFWYRQDPGLGLRLIYFSYDVKMKEKGDIPEGYSVSREKKERFSLILESASTNQTSMYLCASSPARANEQFFGPGTRLTVL.

This chain joins TRBV29-1 and TRBJ2-3; 9 nucleotides align to TRBD2. The CDR3 is made up of 17 amino acids. After removal of 3 bases from V and 2 bases from J, the junction contained 12 bases not matched to a gene. Germline CDR1 is SQVTM and CDR2 is ANQGSEA. CDR3 bases: TGCAGCGTTGAGGGCGCGGGAGGGCCCCACCCCACAGATACGCAGTATTTT. Translating it yields CSVEGAGGPHPTDTQYF.

This clonotype showed up just a few times. This chain connects TRBV12-3 or TRBV12-4 to TRBJ2-1, with 8 bases matching TRBD1. Trimming removed 4 bases from V and 2 bases from J; junction bases left unmatched: 4. The CDR3 contains 15 residues. CDR3 sequence: CASSWGTGPYNEQFF. The CDR3 DNA sequence: TGTGCCAGCAGTTGGGGGACAGGTCCCTACAATGAGCAGTTCTTC.

This CDR3 is CASSVAEETQYF. CDR3 DNA sequence: TGTGCCAGCAGCGTAGCGGAGGAGACCCAGTACTTC. V gene TRBV9 combines with J gene TRBJ2-5; D is ambiguous. The V gene lost 0 bases and the J gene lost 5 bases, with 5 bases spanning the gap. CDR1 is SGDLS, CDR2 YYNGEE, per germline. The CDR3 sequence is 12 residues long.

Concerning this clonotype: Given a much more abundant clone one base away, this may be a read error. In DNA form, the CDR3 reads TGTGCCAGCAGTGAAAAACACACGGACACCGGGGAGCTGTTTTTT. Encoded protein: CASSEKHTDTGELFF. The chain uses TRBV6-1 and TRBJ2-2, with unresolved D. Trimming cost V 2 bases and J 3 bases, with 10 bases left between them. CDR1 and CDR2 from the germline V gene are MNHNS and SASEGT. The CDR3 contains 15 residues.

This clonotype showed up just a few times. J is TRBJ1-2 and V is TRBV2, with 7 bases fitting TRBD1. Germline CDR1 reads SNHLY; CDR2 reads FYNNEI. V lost 9 bases, J lost 5 bases, and 9 bases stayed unmatched. This CDR3 comprises 13 residues. CDR3: CASTPGQNYGYTF. The DNA of the CDR3 is TGTGCCAGTACTCCGGGACAGAATTATGGCTACACCTTC.

On this clonotype itself: A much larger clonotype is one base distant, so this may be a read error. The rearrangement links TRBV12-3 or TRBV12-4 to TRBJ2-1; TRBD2 agrees at 12 bases. This CDR3 is 14 amino acids long. V dropped 4 bases and J dropped 6; count of bases not matched to a gene: 1. CDR3 amino acids: CASSSSGRGNEQFF. In DNA, the CDR3 is TGTGCCAGCAGTTCTAGCGGGAGGGGCAATGAGCAGTTCTTC.

The sample holds many counts of this clonotype. The chain links TRBV24-1 to TRBJ2-7, with 9 positions matching TRBD1. CDR3 size: 14 residues. The germline V gene encodes CDR1 KGHDR and CDR2 SFDVKD. V shed 4 bases, J shed 7 bases, and the junction held 7 bases outside the gene matches. The CDR3 reads CATSDTQGAGEQYF. As DNA, the CDR3 is TGTGCCACCAGTGACACACAGGGGGCGGGGGAGCAGTACTTC.

This clonotype was counted ten times or more. This chain uses TRBV6-2 or TRBV6-3 with TRBJ2-2; TRBD2 aligns across 7 bases. The CDR3 is 17 residues long. The germline V gene has CDR1 MNHEY and CDR2 SVGEGT. With 5 bases clipped from V and 1 base from J, the junction kept 10 bases outside the gene matches. The CDR3 sequence: CASSPGTTILNTGELFF. The CDR3 nucleotides are TGTGCCAGCAGTCCTGGGACTACCATCCTGAACACCGGGGAGCTGTTTTTT.

This clonotype was seen a handful of times. V is TRBV6-1 and J is TRBJ1-5; no clear D. The CDR3 runs to 13 residues. Germline V gene data show CDR1 as MNHNS and CDR2 as SASEGT. Trimming stripped 4 bases from V and 5 bases from J, with 9 bases between. The CDR3 region has the DNA TGTGCCAGCAGTGCCATGAGGGATCAGCCCCAGCATTTT. Translated: CASSAMRDQPQHF.

This clonotype was counted many times. The genes are TRBV7-2 and TRBJ2-7; 7 bases align to TRBD2. Trimming took 5 bases from V and 3 from J; bases not matched to a gene: 10. The CDR3 has 15 amino acids. CDR1 SGHTA and CDR2 FQGNSA come from the germline V gene. CDR3: CASSPQPGGIYEQYF. The CDR3 nucleotides are TGTGCCAGCAGCCCGCAACCGGGAGGAATCTACGAGCAGTACTTC.

This clonotype has more than one count but fewer than ten. The gene calls are TRBV20-1 and TRBJ2-3; D is possibly TRBD2 (5 bases). Germline V gives CDR1 DFQATT, CDR2 SNEGSKA (reference sequence). Trimming stripped 6 bases from V and 4 bases from J, with 8 bases between. The CDR3 length is 11 residues. The CDR3 sequence: CSATEADTQYF. CDR3 sequence (DNA): TGCAGTGCCACGGAGGCAGATACGCAGTATTTT.

In this sample, this clonotype turned up a few times. The rearrangement joins TRBV5-1 to TRBJ1-1; 10 bases agree with TRBD1. Germline V gives CDR1 SGHRS, CDR2 YFSETQ. Losses at the gene ends were 4 bases for V and 0 bases for J; bases not matched to a gene: 9. CDR3 length: 17 residues. The CDR3 DNA reads TGCGCCAGCAGCAGAACCGGGACAGGGGCTTTGAACACTGAAGCTTTCTTT. Translation gives CASSRTGTGALNTEAFF.

This clonotype came up many times. This chain joins TRBV9 and TRBJ1-5; no clear D gene. The CDR3 covers 14 residues. The V gene's germline CDR1 is SGDLS and CDR2 YYNGEE. V dropped 0 bases and J dropped 9 bases, with 13 bases sitting between them. In DNA, the CDR3 is TGTGCCAGCAGCGTAGCTGTCGGCTCCGGGCCCCAGCATTTT. Its protein is CASSVAVGSGPQHF.

This clonotype has at least ten counts. The CDR3 region is CASSLGPRAETQYF. CDR3 DNA: TGTGCCAGCAGCCTAGGCCCCAGGGCGGAGACCCAGTACTTC. This chain connects TRBV5-6 to TRBJ2-5, with a tentative D call TRBD1 (5 bases). Looked up from germline, CDR1 is SGHDT and CDR2 is YYEEEE. CDR3 length equals 14 residues. The V end lost 4 bases, the J end lost 5 bases, and 15 bases lay between the germline ends.

The rearrangement joins TRBV5-6 to TRBJ1-1; TRBD1 is a possible D gene (6 bases). Deletions cut 0 bases from V and 0 bases from J, with 12 bases between. The CDR3 covers 16 residues. Per the germline V gene, CDR1 is SGHDT and CDR2 is YYEEEE. CDR3 region: CASSLAGTRMNTEAFF. CDR3 DNA: TGTGCCAGCAGCTTGGCCGGGACAAGGATGAACACTGAAGCTTTCTTT.

This clonotype was recorded many times. The V and J genes are TRBV7-6 and TRBJ2-5, with D possibly being TRBD1 (6 bases). V was trimmed by 8 bases and J by 3 bases, leaving 16 bases between them. CDR3 length: 14 residues. Germline lookup yields CDR1 SGHVS and CDR2 FNYEAQ. CDR3 sequence: CASRDKGWEETQYF. For the CDR3, the DNA is TGTGCCAGCCGGGACAAGGGTTGGGAAGAGACCCAGTACTTC. The variable domain in full, completed from reference TRBV7-6 and TRBJ2-5, reads GAGVSQSPRYKVTKRGQDVALRCDPISGHVSLYWYRQALGQGPEFLTYFNYEAQQDKSGLPNDRFSAERPEGSISTLTIQRTEQRDSAMYRCASRDKGWEETQYFGPGTRLLVL.

This clonotype was recorded many times. V and J are TRBV20-1 and TRBJ1-3, with no clear D. The CDR3 contains 14 residues. CDR1 and CDR2 from the germline V gene are DFQATT and SNEGSKA (reference sequence). V was pared by 3 bases and J by 0 bases, with 9 bases between. The DNA for the CDR3 is TGCAGTGCTAGTGCCACCGGCTCTGGAAACACCATATATTTT. Translating gives CSASATGSGNTIYF.